Below are 18 T cell receptor beta chains sequenced from a single sample in a study of Ad26.COV2.S vaccination and SARS-CoV-2 variants. As to treatment: 15 to 20 received Ad26.COV2.S at low or high dose, single or two shots; 5 received placebo; per-sample allocation not given. The study sampled participants on day 63 after the first vaccine or placebo injection. Sequencing was performed with immunoSEQ multiplex PCR; in TCRdb, only in-frame clones are kept and a portion is missing. The profile shows some 390,000 clones, approximately 86% of them singletons. This specimen consisted of peripheral blood, obtained in a trial of Ad26.COV2.S vaccine versus placebo. The receptor set was obtained from a person between 18 and 65 years old who received the Ad26.COV2.S COVID-19 vaccine or a placebo.

This rearrangement joins TRBV6-5 to TRBJ1-1; D is ambiguous. The germline CDR1 and CDR2 sequences are MNHEY and SVGAGI. Trimming removed 7 bases at V and 4 bases at J, with 10 bases between. The CDR3 runs to 12 residues. The CDR3 DNA reads TGTGCCAGCAAAAGCTGGGGCACTGAAGCTTTCTTT. Translating it yields CASKSWGTEAFF.

The chain recombines TRBV19 with TRBJ1-4, with a possible D match to TRBD1 (6 bases). CDR1 and CDR2 from the germline V gene are LNHDA and SQIVND (reference sequence). Trimming took off 5 bases at V and 7 bases at J, with 17 bases between the two ends. This CDR3 is built from 15 residues. CDR3 nucleotides: TGTGCCAGTAGTGTACAACAGGGAGGGGGTGAAAAACTGTTTTTT. Protein: CASSVQQGGGEKLFF.

This chain links TRBV11-2 with TRBJ1-4; 10 nucleotides match TRBD1. CDR3 length equals 16 residues. The ends lost 5 bases at V and 3 bases at J; junction bases unmatched: 6. Germline-derived CDR1 and CDR2 are SGHAT and FQNNGV. The CDR3 loop is CASSLRDRGSNEKLFF. CDR3 sequence (DNA): TGTGCCAGCAGCCTCCGGGACAGGGGATCTAATGAAAAACTGTTTTTT.

This clone was seen more than once but under ten times. CDR3 nucleotide sequence: TGTGCCAGCAGCTGGAAGACAGGGGGCTTAACTGAAGCTTTCTTT. Encoded protein: CASSWKTGGLTEAFF. J is TRBJ1-1 and V is TRBV5-6; 10 positions match TRBD1. The CDR3 is 15 amino acids. The germline gives CDR1 SGHDT, CDR2 YYEEEE. V lost 3 bases to trimming and J lost 5 bases; unmatched junction nucleotides: 7.

The table lists this clone with a few counts. V usage is TRBV19 and J usage is TRBJ2-7; a possible D gene is TRBD1 (6 bases). The CDR3 sequence is 14 residues long. Germline values: CDR1 LNHDA, CDR2 SQIVND (reference sequence). With 3 bases removed from V and 2 bases from J, the gap between germline ends came to 11 bases. CDR3 nucleotide sequence: TGTGCCAGTAGTATGGGGACACTAACCTACGAGCAGTACTTC. Amino acid sequence: CASSMGTLTYEQYF.

J is TRBJ1-4 and V is TRBV7-9; perhaps TRBD1 as D (6 bases). The germline V and J ends were trimmed by 1 base and 5 bases, with 11 bases remaining between them. This CDR3 has 15 residues. CDR1 is SEHNR and CDR2 is FQNEAQ in the germline V gene (reference sequence). CDR3 sequence (DNA): TGTGCCAGCAGCTTAGGAGGGGGTGAAAATGAAAAACTGTTTTTT. Protein: CASSLGGGENEKLFF. Full variable domain (rest looked up from reference TRBV7-9 and TRBJ1-4): DTGVSQNPRHKITKRGQNVTFRCDPISEHNRLYWYRQTLGQGPEFLTYFQNEAQLEKSRLLSDRFSAERPKGSFSTLEIQRTEQGDSAMYLCASSLGGGENEKLFFGSGTQLSVL.

The chain recombines TRBV4-1 with TRBJ1-2; TRBD1 matches 7 bases. Looked up from germline, CDR1 is MGHRA and CDR2 is YSYEKL. CDR3 length: 14 residues. With V trimmed by 1 base and J by 8 bases, 7 bases remained unmatched. The CDR3 region has the DNA TGCGCCAGCAGCCAAGCGGGGACAGTACGGGGCTACACCTTC. Encoded protein: CASSQAGTVRGYTF.

The rearrangement uses TRBV19 and TRBJ1-4, with TRBD1 matching 7 bases. J gave up 8 bases and V 2 bases, and 5 bases lay outside the gene matches. CDR3 length: 14 amino acids. Germline-derived CDR1 and CDR2 are LNHDA and SQIVND (reference sequence). This CDR3 reads CASSIWQGEEKLFF. As DNA, the CDR3 is TGTGCCAGTAGTATATGGCAGGGGGAGGAAAAACTGTTTTTT.

V gene TRBV6-6 combines with J gene TRBJ1-4, with 7 bases lining up with TRBD1. Trimming took 2 bases from V and 7 from J; bases not matched to a gene: 7. Germline loops: CDR1 MNHNY, CDR2 SVGAGI (reference sequence). The CDR3 totals 15 residues. The CDR3 coding sequence is TGTGCCAGCAGTTACCCCGCAGGGGGAGGTGAAAAACTGTTTTTT. This encodes CASSYPAGGGEKLFF.

V and J are TRBV7-9 and TRBJ1-1, with D possibly being TRBD1 (6 bases). CDR1 is SEHNR, CDR2 FQNEAQ, per germline (reference sequence). V was pared by 2 bases and J by 1 base, with 8 bases between. The CDR3 runs to 14 residues. The CDR3 is CASSLTQGNTEAFF. CDR3 nucleotide sequence: TGTGCCAGCAGCTTAACACAGGGGAACACTGAAGCTTTCTTT.

This chain links TRBV2 with TRBJ1-2, with 10 bases matching TRBD1. The CDR3 has 13 amino acids. V shed 5 bases and J 6 bases; nucleotides not matched to a gene: 3. CDR1 is SNHLY and CDR2 is FYNNEI in the germline V gene. The CDR3 DNA sequence: TGTGCCAGCAGTTACGGGACAGGGGATGGCTACACCTTC. Translated: CASSYGTGDGYTF. Supplemented by reference TRBV2 and TRBJ1-2, the full variable domain reads EPEVTQTPSHQVTQMGQEVILRCVPISNHLYFYWYRQILGQKVEFLVSFYNNEISEKSEIFDDQFSVERPDGSNFTLKIRSTKLEDSAMYFCASSYGTGDGYTFGSGTRLTVV.

The chain links TRBV4-2 to TRBJ2-5, with TRBD2 matching 12 bases. V was pared by 1 base and J by 10 bases, with 4 bases of the junction left unmatched. This CDR3 region has 14 residues. Per germline, CDR1 LGHNA and CDR2 YNFKEQ. The CDR3 coding sequence is TGTGCCAGCAGCCAAGGGCTAGCGGGGGGGCTCCAGTACTTC. Translating it yields CASSQGLAGGLQYF.

The rearrangement uses TRBV10-2 and TRBJ2-1; TRBD2 aligns across 8 bases. Per germline, CDR1 WSHSY and CDR2 SAAADI. V lost 3 bases and J lost 3; bases outside the gene matches: 7. This CDR3 comprises 16 residues. The CDR3 loop is CASSDLAGIYYNEQFF. The CDR3 DNA reads as TGCGCCAGCAGTGATTTAGCGGGGATTTACTACAATGAGCAGTTCTTC.

This chain joins TRBV15 and TRBJ1-3; D remains ambiguous. Germline CDR1 is LNHNV and CDR2 is YYDKDF (reference sequence). V was clipped by 0 bases and J by 4 bases, with 10 bases between them. The CDR3 runs to 15 residues. The CDR3 DNA is TGTGCCACCAGCAGAGATCGGGGAATCGGAAACACCATATATTTT. This sequence encodes CATSRDRGIGNTIYF.

V gene TRBV18 combines with J gene TRBJ1-6; D perhaps matches TRBD1 (5 bases). The germline V and J ends were trimmed by 5 bases and 7 bases, with 9 bases remaining between them. Germline V lookup: CDR1 KGHSH, CDR2 LQKENI. The CDR3 covers 13 residues. CDR3 DNA: TGTGCCAGCTCATCGGACAAAAATTCACCCCTCCACTTT. The encoded protein is CASSSDKNSPLHF.

This chain uses TRBV5-6 with TRBJ2-5; D is uncertain. This CDR3 spans 13 amino acids. Between the trimmed V and J ends, which lost 4 bases and 0 bases, there was a span of 7 bases. Germline values: CDR1 SGHDT, CDR2 YYEEEE. The CDR3 DNA sequence: TGTGCCAGCAGCAGGACCCACCAAGAGACCCAGTACTTC. Encoded protein: CASSRTHQETQYF.

The chain couples TRBV29-1 to TRBJ1-4; a possible D gene is TRBD1 (6 bases). Germline CDR1 is SQVTM and CDR2 is ANQGSEA. The CDR3 covers 12 residues. V lost 6 bases and J lost 7, with 12 bases in between. The CDR3 reads CSVQGSSEKLFF. CDR3 DNA sequence: TGCAGCGTGCAGGGGTCGAGTGAAAAACTGTTTTTT. Drawing the rest from reference TRBV29-1 and TRBJ1-4, the complete variable domain is SAVISQKPSRDICQRGTSLTIQCQVDSQVTMMFWYRQQPGQSLTLIATANQGSEATYESGFVIDKFPISRPNLTFSTLTVSNMSPEDSSIYLCSVQGSSEKLFFGSGTQLSVL.

The chain recombines TRBV21-1 with TRBJ1-1; the listed D gene, TRBD1, was not tested against the DNA. TRBV21-1 has pseudogene status. This CDR3 spans 17 amino acids. Written as DNA, the CDR3 is TGTGCCAGCAGCATTTTCGACAGGGGGCGCATGAACACTGAAGCTTTCTTT. This sequence encodes CASSIFDRGRMNTEAFF.